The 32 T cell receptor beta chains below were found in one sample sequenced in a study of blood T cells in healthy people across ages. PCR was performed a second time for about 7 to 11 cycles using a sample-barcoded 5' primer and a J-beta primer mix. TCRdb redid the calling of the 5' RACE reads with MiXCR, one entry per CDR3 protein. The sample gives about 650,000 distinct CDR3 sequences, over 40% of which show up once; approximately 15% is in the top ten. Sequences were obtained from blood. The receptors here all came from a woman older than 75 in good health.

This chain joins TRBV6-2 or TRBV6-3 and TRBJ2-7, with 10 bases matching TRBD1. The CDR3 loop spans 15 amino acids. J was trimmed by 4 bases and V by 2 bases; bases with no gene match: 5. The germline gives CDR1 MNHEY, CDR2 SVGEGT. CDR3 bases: TGTGCCAGCAGTTACGGCCGGGACAGGGGTTACGAGCAGTACTTC. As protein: CASSYGRDRGYEQYF.

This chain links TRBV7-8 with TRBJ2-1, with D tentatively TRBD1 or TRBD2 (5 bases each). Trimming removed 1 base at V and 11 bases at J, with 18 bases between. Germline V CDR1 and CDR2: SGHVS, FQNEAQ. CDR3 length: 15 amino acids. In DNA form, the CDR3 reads TGTGCCAGCAGCTTAGTTAGCGCTGGGGGATCGCAGCAGTTCTTC. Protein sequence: CASSLVSAGGSQQFF.

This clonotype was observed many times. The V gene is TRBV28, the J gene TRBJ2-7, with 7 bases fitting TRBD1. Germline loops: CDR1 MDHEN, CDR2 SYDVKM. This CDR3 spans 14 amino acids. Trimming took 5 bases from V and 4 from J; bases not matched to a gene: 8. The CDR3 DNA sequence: TGTGCCAGCAGTAGAACAGGGGAGTTTTACGAGCAGTACTTC. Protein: CASSRTGEFYEQYF.

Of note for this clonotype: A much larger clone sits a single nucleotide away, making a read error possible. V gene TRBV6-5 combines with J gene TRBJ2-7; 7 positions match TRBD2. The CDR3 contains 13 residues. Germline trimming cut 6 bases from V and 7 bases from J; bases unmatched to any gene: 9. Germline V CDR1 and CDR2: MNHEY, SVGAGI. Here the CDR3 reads CASRNLGGYEQYF. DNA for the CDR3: TGTGCCAGCAGGAACCTGGGGGGGTATGAGCAGTACTTC.

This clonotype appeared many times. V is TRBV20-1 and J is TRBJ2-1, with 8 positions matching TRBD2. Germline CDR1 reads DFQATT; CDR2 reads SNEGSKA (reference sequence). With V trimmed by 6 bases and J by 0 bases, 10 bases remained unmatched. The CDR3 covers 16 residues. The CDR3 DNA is TGCAGTGCGTGGAACCCAAGCGGGAGCTCCTACAATGAGCAGTTCTTC. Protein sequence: CSAWNPSGSSYNEQFF.

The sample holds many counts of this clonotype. CDR3: CASSQASGANVLTF. The CDR3, as DNA: TGTGCCAGCAGCCAAGCCTCTGGGGCCAACGTCCTGACTTTC. V usage is TRBV4-2 and J usage is TRBJ2-6, with D uncertain. CDR1 is LGHNA and CDR2 is YNFKEQ in the germline V gene. Trimming removed 1 base at V and 0 bases at J, with 1 base between. The CDR3 is 14 amino acids.

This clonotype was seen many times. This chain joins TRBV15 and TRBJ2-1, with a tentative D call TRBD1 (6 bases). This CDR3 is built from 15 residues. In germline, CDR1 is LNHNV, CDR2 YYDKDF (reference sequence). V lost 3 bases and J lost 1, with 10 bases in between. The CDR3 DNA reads TGTGCCACCAGCAGTGACAGGATTTCCTACAATGAGCAGTTCTTC. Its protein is CATSSDRISYNEQFF. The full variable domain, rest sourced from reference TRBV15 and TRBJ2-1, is DAMVIQNPRYQVTQFGKPVTLSCSQTLNHNVMYWYQQKSSQAPKLLFHYYDKDFNNEADTPDNFQSRRPNTSFCFLDIRSPGLGDTAMYLCATSSDRISYNEQFFGPGTRLTVL.

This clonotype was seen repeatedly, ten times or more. CDR3 bases: TGTGCCAGCAGCAGGGACAAAGGGTACGAGCAGTACTTC. This sequence encodes CASSRDKGYEQYF. The V gene is TRBV12-3 or TRBV12-4, the J gene TRBJ2-7, with D maybe TRBD1 (6 bases). CDR3 length: 13 residues. Trimming removed 6 bases from V and 4 bases from J, with 13 bases in between.

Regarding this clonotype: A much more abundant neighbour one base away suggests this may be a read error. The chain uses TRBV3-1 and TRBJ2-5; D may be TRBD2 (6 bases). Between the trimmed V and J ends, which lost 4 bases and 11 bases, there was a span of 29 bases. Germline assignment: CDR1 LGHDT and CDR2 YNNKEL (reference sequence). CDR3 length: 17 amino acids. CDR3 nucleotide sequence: TGTGCCAGCAGCCCGTTCGGGATTAGCGGAGATCCCAATGAGCAGTACTTC. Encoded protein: CASSPFGISGDPNEQYF.

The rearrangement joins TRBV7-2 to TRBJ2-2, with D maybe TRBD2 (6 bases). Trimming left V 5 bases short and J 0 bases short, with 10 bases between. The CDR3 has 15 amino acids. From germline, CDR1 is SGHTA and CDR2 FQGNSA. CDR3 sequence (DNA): TGTGCCAGCAGCCTGACTAGAACGAACACCGGGGAGCTGTTTTTT. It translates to CASSLTRTNTGELFF.

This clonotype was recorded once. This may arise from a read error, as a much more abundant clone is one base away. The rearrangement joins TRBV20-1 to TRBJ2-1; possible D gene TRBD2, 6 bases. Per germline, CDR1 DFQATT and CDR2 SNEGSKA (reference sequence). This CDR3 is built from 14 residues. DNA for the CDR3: TGCAGTGCCAGAGGGAGGACCCCCTACAATGAGCAGTTCTTC. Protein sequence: CSARGRTPYNEQFF.

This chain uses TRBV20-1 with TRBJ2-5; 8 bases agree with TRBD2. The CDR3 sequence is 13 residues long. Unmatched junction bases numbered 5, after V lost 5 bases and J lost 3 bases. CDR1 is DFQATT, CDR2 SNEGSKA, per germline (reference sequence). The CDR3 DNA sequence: TGCAGTGCTCCTACGACTAGCGAAGAGACCCAGTACTTC. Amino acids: CSAPTTSEETQYF.

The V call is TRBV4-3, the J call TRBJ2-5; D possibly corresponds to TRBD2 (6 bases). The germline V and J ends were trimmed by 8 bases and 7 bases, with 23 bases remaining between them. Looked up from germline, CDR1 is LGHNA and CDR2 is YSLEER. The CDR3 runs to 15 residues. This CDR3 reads CASETRAGSGGTQYF. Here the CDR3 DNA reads TGCGCCAGCGAAACAAGGGCCGGCTCCGGGGGGACCCAGTACTTC.

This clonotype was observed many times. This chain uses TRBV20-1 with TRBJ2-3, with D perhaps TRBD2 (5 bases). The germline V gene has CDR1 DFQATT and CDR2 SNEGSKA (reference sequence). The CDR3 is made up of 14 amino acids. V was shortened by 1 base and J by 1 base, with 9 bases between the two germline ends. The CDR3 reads CSARGTGRTDTQYF. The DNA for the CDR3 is TGCAGTGCTAGAGGGACTGGACGCACAGATACGCAGTATTTT.

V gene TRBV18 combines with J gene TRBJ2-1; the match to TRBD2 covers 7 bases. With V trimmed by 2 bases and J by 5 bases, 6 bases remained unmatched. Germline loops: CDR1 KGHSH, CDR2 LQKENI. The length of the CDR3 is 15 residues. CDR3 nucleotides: TGTGCCAGCTCACCATTGCTAGCGGATAACAATGAGCAGTTCTTC. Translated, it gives CASSPLLADNNEQFF.

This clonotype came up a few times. The CDR3 reads CASSALTSGGSDTQYF. CDR3 in DNA: TGTGCCAGCAGCGCACTTACTAGCGGGGGTTCAGATACGCAGTATTTT. This chain uses TRBV9 with TRBJ2-3; 11 bases are shared with TRBD2. V lost 3 bases and J lost 4; bases outside the gene matches: 7. Per germline, CDR1 SGDLS and CDR2 YYNGEE. CDR3 length: 16 residues.

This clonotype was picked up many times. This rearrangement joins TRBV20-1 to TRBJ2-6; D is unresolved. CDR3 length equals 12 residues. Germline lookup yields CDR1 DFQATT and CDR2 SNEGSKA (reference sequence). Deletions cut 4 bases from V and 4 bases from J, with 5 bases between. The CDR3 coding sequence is TGCAGTGCTAATCAGGGGGCCAACGTCCTGACTTTC. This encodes CSANQGANVLTF.

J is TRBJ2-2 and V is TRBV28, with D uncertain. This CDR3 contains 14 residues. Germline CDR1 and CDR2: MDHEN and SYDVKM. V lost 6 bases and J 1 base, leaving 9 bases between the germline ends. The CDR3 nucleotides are TGTGCCAGCAGCGAGAGTTTGAACACCGGGGAGCTGTTTTTT. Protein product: CASSESLNTGELFF.

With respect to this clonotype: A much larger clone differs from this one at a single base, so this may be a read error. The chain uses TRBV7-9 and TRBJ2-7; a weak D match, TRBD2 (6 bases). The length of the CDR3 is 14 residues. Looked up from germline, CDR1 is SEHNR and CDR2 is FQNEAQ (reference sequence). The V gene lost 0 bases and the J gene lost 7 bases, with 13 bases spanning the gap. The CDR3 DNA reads TGTGCCAGCAGCTTAGCCCGGATTAGCGGTGAGCAGTACTTC. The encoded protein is CASSLARISGEQYF. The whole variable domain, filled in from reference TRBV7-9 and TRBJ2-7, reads DTGVSQNPRHKITKRGQNVTFRCDPISEHNRLYWYRQTLGQGPEFLTYFQNEAQLEKSRLLSDRFSAERPKGSFSTLEIQRTEQGDSAMYLCASSLARISGEQYFGPGTRLTVT.

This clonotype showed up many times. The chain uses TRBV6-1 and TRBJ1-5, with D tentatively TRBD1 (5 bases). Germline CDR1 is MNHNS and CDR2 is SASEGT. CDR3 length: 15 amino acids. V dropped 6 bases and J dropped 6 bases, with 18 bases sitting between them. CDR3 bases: TGTGCCAGCAGCACCACTGACAGAATTAGTCAGCCCCAGCATTTT. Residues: CASSTTDRISQPQHF.

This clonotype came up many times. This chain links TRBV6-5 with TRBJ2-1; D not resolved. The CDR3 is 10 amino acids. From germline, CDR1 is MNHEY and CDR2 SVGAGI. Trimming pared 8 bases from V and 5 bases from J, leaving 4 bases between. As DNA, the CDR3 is TGTGCCAGCGGGGACAATGAGCAGTTCTTC. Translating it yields CASGDNEQFF.

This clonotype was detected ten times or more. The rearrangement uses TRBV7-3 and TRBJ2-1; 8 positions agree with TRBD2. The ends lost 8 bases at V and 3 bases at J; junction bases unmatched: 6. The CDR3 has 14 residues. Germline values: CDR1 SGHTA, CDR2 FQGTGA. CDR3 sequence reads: CASAAGGVYNEQFF. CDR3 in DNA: TGTGCCAGCGCGGCCGGGGGGGTCTACAATGAGCAGTTCTTC.

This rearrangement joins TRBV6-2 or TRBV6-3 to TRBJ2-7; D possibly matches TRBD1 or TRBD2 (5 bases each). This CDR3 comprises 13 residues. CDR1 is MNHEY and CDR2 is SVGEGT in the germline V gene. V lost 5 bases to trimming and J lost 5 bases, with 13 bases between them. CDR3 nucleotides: TGTGCCAGCAGTCCGGGACCAGCGAACGAGCAGTACTTC. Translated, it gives CASSPGPANEQYF.

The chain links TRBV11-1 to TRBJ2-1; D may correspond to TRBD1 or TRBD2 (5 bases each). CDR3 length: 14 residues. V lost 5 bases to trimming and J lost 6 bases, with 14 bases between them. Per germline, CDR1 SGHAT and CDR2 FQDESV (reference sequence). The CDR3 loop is CASSPVRGGNEQFF. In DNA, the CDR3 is TGTGCCAGCAGCCCAGTACGGGGCGGCAATGAGCAGTTCTTC.

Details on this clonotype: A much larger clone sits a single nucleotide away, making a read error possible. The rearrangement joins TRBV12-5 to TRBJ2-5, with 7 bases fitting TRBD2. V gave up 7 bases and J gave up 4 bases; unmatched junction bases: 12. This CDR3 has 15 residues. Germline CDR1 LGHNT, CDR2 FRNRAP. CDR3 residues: CASAWRENPGETQYF. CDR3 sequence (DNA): TGTGCTAGTGCCTGGCGGGAGAATCCTGGAGAGACCCAGTACTTC.

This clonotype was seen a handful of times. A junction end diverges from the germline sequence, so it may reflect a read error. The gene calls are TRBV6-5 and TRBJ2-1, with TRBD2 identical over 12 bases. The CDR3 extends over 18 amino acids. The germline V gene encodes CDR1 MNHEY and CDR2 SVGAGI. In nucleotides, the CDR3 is TGTGCCAGCGGTTACCTCCCGCCTAGCGGGAGGGCCTTTAATGAGCAGTTCTTC. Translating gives CASGYLPPSGRAFNEQFF.

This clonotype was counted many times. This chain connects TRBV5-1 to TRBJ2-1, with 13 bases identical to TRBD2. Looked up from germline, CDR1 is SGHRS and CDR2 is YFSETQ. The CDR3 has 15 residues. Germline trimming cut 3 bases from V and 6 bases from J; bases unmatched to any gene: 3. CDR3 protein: CASSSGTSGTNEQFF. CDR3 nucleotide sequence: TGCGCCAGCAGCTCGGGGACTAGCGGGACCAATGAGCAGTTCTTC.

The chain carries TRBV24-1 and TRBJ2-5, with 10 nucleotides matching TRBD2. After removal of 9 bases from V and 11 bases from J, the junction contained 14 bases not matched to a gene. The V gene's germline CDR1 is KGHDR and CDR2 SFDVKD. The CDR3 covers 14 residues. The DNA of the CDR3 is TGTGCCACCGGGGGACTAGCGACTAACAATGAGCAGTACTTC. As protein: CATGGLATNNEQYF.

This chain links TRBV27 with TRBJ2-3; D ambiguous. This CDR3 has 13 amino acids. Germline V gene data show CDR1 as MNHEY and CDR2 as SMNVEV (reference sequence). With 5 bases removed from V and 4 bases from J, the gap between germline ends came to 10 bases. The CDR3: CASSVYSPDTQYF. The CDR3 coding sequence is TGTGCCAGCAGTGTCTATAGCCCAGATACGCAGTATTTT.

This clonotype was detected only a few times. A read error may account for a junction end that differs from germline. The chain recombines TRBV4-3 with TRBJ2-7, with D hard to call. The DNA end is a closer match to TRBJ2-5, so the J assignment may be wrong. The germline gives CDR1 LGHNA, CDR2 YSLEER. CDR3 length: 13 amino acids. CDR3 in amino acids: CASSQDPRETQYF. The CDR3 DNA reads TGTGCCAGCAGCCAAGATCCCAGAGAGACCCAGTACTTC.

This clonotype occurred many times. DNA of the CDR3: TGCGCCAGCAGCCGAGCGGGAGTAGGTCAAGAGACCCAGTACTTC. This sequence encodes CASSRAGVGQETQYF. The chain joins TRBV10-2 to TRBJ2-5; TRBD2 agrees at 8 bases. The CDR3 length is 15 residues. V was pared by 6 bases and J by 2 bases, with 8 bases of the junction left unmatched. Per the germline V gene, CDR1 is WSHSY and CDR2 is SAAADI.

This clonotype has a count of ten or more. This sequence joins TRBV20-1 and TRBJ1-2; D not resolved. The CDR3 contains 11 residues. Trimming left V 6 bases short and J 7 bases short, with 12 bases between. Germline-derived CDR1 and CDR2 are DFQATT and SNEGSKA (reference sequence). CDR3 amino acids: CSALKTTGYTF. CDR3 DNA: TGCAGTGCCCTTAAGACAACTGGCTACACCTTC.